This record covers a single TCR beta chain. Assay used: immunoSEQ multiplex PCR; TCRdb lists only in-frame clones, some missing. The sample lists 300,000 to 350,000 clones; about 85% were seen once. The CDR3 is 12 residues long. V was shortened by 2 bases and J by 4 bases, with 3 bases between the two germline ends. Germline CDR1 is MRHNA and CDR2 is SNTAGT. The treatment denotes: approximately 18 received Ad26.COV2.S at low or high dose, single or two shots; a few received placebo; per-sample allocation not given. All samples were drawn on day 63, counting from the first vaccine or placebo injection. At a Boston site, the person donating was an adult of 18-55 years. The entry originates in a study of Ad26.COV2.S vaccination and SARS-CoV-2 variants.

The rearrangement uses TRBV6-4 and TRBJ2-1; D uncertain. The sample consisted of peripheral blood, taken in a trial of Ad26.COV2.S vaccine versus placebo. The receptor was derived from a person between 18 and 65 years old who received the Ad26.COV2.S COVID-19 vaccine or a placebo. The CDR3 is CASSDGYNEQFF. CDR3 DNA sequence: TGTGCCAGCAGTGACGGGTACAATGAGCAGTTCTTC.